One sample yielded the 18 T cell receptor beta chains listed below, sequenced in a study of blood T cell repertoires in COVID-19. TCRdb's table, derived via immunoSEQ multiplex PCR, lists solely in-frame clones and lacks some. Of some 180,000 clones listed, more than 70% are singletons. What was sequenced was peripheral blood. These receptors came from a man between 45 and 60 years old with COVID-19, enrolled during active disease.

This rearrangement joins TRBV4-2 to TRBJ2-5; no clear D. The CDR3 consists of 14 residues. Trimming removed 4 bases at V and 4 bases at J, with 13 bases between. CDR1 is LGHNA, CDR2 YNFKEQ, per germline. CDR3 protein: CASSPRSGPETQYF. The CDR3 DNA follows: TGTGCCAGCAGCCCCCGGAGTGGTCCAGAGACCCAGTACTTC.

The V and J genes are TRBV5-1 and TRBJ2-1; 9 positions match TRBD2. Trimming removed 1 base from V and 6 bases from J; junction bases left unmatched: 5. Per germline, CDR1 SGHRS and CDR2 YFSETQ. The CDR3 runs 15 residues. This chain's CDR3 is CASSLSASGANEQFF. For the CDR3, the DNA is TGCGCCAGCAGCTTGTCCGCTAGCGGGGCCAATGAGCAGTTCTTC.

The chain recombines TRBV7-3 with TRBJ2-1; 7 bases agree with TRBD1. Germline lookup yields CDR1 SGHTA and CDR2 FQGTGA. There are 13 residues in the CDR3. Trimming at V came to 5 bases and at J to 10 bases, leaving 8 bases not matched to a gene. CDR3 in amino acids: CASSPGTVGEQFF. The CDR3 bases are TGTGCCAGCAGCCCCGGGACAGTTGGGGAGCAGTTCTTC.

The J gene is TRBJ2-7, the V gene TRBV3-1 (or the pseudogene TRBV3-2); 8 positions agree with TRBD2. The CDR3 is made up of 15 amino acids. The V gene's germline CDR1 is LGHDT and CDR2 YNNKEL (reference sequence). J gave up 5 bases and V 4 bases, and 10 bases lay outside the gene matches. The CDR3 sequence: CASSPTSGSRNEQYF. CDR3 bases: TGTGCCAGCAGCCCCACCAGCGGGAGTAGGAACGAGCAGTACTTC.

This clone turned up a few times. V gene TRBV6-6 combines with J gene TRBJ2-1; weak D call: TRBD2 (6 bases). The CDR3 sequence is 13 residues long. Trimming took 5 bases from V and 8 from J, leaving 13 bases between them. Germline V lookup: CDR1 MNHNY, CDR2 SVGAGI (reference sequence). CDR3 amino acids: CASSPTSLYEQFF. In nucleotides, the CDR3 is TGTGCCAGCAGTCCTACTAGCCTCTATGAGCAGTTCTTC.

The chain's CDR3 is CASSWDREAFF. For the CDR3, the DNA is TGTGCCAGCAGCTGGGACAGGGAAGCTTTCTTT. The J gene is TRBJ1-1, the V gene TRBV5-6; 8 nucleotides agree with TRBD1. V gave up 3 bases and J gave up 8 bases; unmatched junction bases: 0. The CDR3 is 11 residues long. CDR1 and CDR2 (germline): SGHDT, YYEEEE.

The DNA of the CDR3 is TGTGCCAGCAGTTTTCCAGGGGCCCACTCCTACGAGCAGTACTTC. This translates into CASSFPGAHSYEQYF. The chain joins TRBV28 to TRBJ2-7, with D possibly being TRBD1 (6 bases). The CDR3 is 15 residues long. Germline V CDR1 and CDR2: MDHEN, SYDVKM. V was pared by 3 bases and J by 0 bases, with 12 bases between.

This chain uses TRBV2 with TRBJ2-2; no reliable D call. In germline, CDR1 is SNHLY, CDR2 FYNNEI. With 2 bases removed from V and 11 bases from J, the gap between germline ends came to 9 bases. The CDR3 is 12 residues long. The CDR3 sequence is CASSELPLELFF. As DNA, the CDR3 is TGTGCCAGCAGTGAACTCCCCCTTGAGCTGTTTTTT.

About this clone itself: Other DNA sequences from this sample encode an identical CDR3 as well. V and J are TRBV15 and TRBJ1-5; no firm D call. Trimming took off 3 bases at V and 4 bases at J, with 13 bases between the two ends. This CDR3 comprises 15 residues. Germline CDR1 LNHNV, CDR2 YYDKDF (reference sequence). CDR3 DNA sequence: TGTGCCACCAGCAGGGACCAAACGGGAAATCAGCCCCAGCATTTT. Translation: CATSRDQTGNQPQHF.

V gene TRBV7-8 combines with J gene TRBJ1-6, with a weak D call TRBD1 (5 bases). V shed 5 bases and J shed 7 bases, with 15 bases lying between them. Germline V CDR1 and CDR2: SGHVS, FQNEAQ. CDR3 size: 15 residues. CDR3 sequence: CASSTQAFGNSPLHF. In nucleotides, the CDR3 is TGTGCCAGCAGCACACAGGCGTTTGGAAATTCACCCCTCCACTTT.

The chain couples TRBV28 to TRBJ2-2; D possibly corresponds to TRBD2 (5 bases). This CDR3 has 13 amino acids. V was trimmed by 10 bases and J by 0 bases, leaving 9 bases between them. From germline, CDR1 is MDHEN and CDR2 SYDVKM. The CDR3 here is CATEEPNTGELFF. The CDR3 coding sequence is TGTGCCACGGAGGAACCGAACACCGGGGAGCTGTTTTTT.

This sequence joins TRBV24-1 and TRBJ1-4; 7 bases agree with TRBD1. Germline assignment: CDR1 KGHDR and CDR2 SFDVKD. The CDR3 has 13 residues. V trimming: 6 bases; J trimming: 8 bases; junction bases outside the gene matches: 5. The DNA of the CDR3 is TGTGCCACCAGTCCCGGGACAGAGGAAAAACTGTTTTTT. It translates to CATSPGTEEKLFF.

V and J are TRBV6-2 or TRBV6-3 and TRBJ2-2; D unclear. Germline V lookup: CDR1 MNHEY, CDR2 SVGEGT. The CDR3 is 13 amino acids. With 4 bases removed from V and 3 bases from J, the gap between germline ends came to 6 bases. CDR3 DNA: TGTGCCAGCAGTTTGAGTGACACCGGGGAGCTGTTTTTT. Protein: CASSLSDTGELFF.

V usage is TRBV3-1 (or the pseudogene TRBV3-2) and J usage is TRBJ2-7; TRBD1 agrees at 7 bases. The V gene's germline CDR1 is LGHDT and CDR2 YNNKEL (reference sequence). V lost 5 bases to trimming and J lost 2 bases; unmatched junction nucleotides: 9. This CDR3 is 15 amino acids long. The CDR3 loop reads CASSLETGATYEQYF. In DNA, the CDR3 is TGTGCCAGCAGCTTAGAAACAGGGGCTACCTACGAGCAGTACTTC.

The chain carries TRBV9 and TRBJ2-5, with a possible D match to TRBD2 (5 bases). Germline V gene data show CDR1 as SGDLS and CDR2 as YYNGEE. CDR3 length: 16 amino acids. Trimming took 3 bases from V and 5 from J, leaving 20 bases between them. The CDR3 DNA sequence: TGTGCCAGCAGCGCCTCACCCGTTGAGGGAGAGGAGACCCAGTACTTC. It encodes CASSASPVEGEETQYF. The entire variable domain, with the rest obtained from reference TRBV9 and TRBJ2-5, is as follows: DSGVTQTPKHLITATGQRVTLRCSPRSGDLSVYWYQQSLDQGLQFLIQYYNGEERAKGNILERFSAQQFPDLHSELNLSSLELGDSALYFCASSASPVEGEETQYFGPGTRLLVL.

This clone was counted a single time. The V call is TRBV6-1, the J call TRBJ1-1, with 11 bases matching TRBD1. V shed 2 bases, J shed 9 bases, and the junction held 8 bases outside the gene matches. CDR1 is MNHNS, CDR2 SASEGT, per germline. The CDR3 is 15 amino acids. This CDR3 reads CASSEPGTGGGKAFF. Written as DNA, the CDR3 is TGTGCCAGCAGTGAACCTGGGACAGGGGGAGGAAAAGCTTTCTTT.

This chain joins TRBV24-1 and TRBJ2-3, with TRBD2 matching 12 bases. V lost 4 bases to trimming and J lost 1 base; unmatched junction nucleotides: 8. Germline CDR1 and CDR2: KGHDR and SFDVKD. This CDR3 is 18 amino acids long. In nucleotides, the CDR3 is TGTGCCACCAGTGACCCTGGACTAGCGGGAAGCGGCACAGATACGCAGTATTTT. It translates to CATSDPGLAGSGTDTQYF.

The chain joins TRBV27 to TRBJ1-5, with 7 bases lining up with TRBD1. V shed 5 bases, J shed 3 bases, and the junction held 16 bases outside the gene matches. CDR3 size: 18 residues. Germline lookup yields CDR1 MNHEY and CDR2 SMNVEV (reference sequence). The CDR3 here is CASSPGVGTAPFNQPQHF. CDR3 nucleotides: TGTGCCAGCAGTCCCGGGGTAGGGACAGCGCCGTTCAATCAGCCCCAGCATTTT.